One T cell receptor (beta chain) is described in this entry. Its specificity is not known. Treatment in this sample: oral pan-JAK inhibitor, 5-10 mg twice daily. It was from alopecia areata patients that lesional scalp punch biopsies and peripheral blood were collected. Trimming took off 0 bases at V and 6 bases at J, with 10 bases between the two ends. Germline-derived CDR1 and CDR2 are SGHRS and YFSETQ. The CDR3 runs 14 residues. The entry originates in a study of CD8+ T cells in alopecia areata. Whole-study context: The percentage of affected scalp area served as the score of severity for treated patients. General study findings and limits: Compared with mice, patients displayed less clear TCR sharing, possibly for HLA-related reasons.

In each case, RNA was isolated and then reverse transcribed into cDNA as the sequencing template. TCRdb's table, derived via immunoSEQ multiplex PCR, lists solely in-frame clones and lacks some. The sample lists approximately 300,000 clones, about 62% occurring once. The chain joins TRBV5-1 to TRBJ2-1; no clear D gene. The receptor's source is a human donor with alopecia areata. The sequenced sample was CD4+ T cells sorted from blood, obtained at week 24, from a patient treated with tofacitinib. The CDR3 is CASSLGVPANEQFF. DNA of the CDR3: TGCGCCAGCAGCTTGGGAGTCCCCGCCAATGAGCAGTTCTTC.